This T cell receptor beta chain was captured by sequencing in a study of T cell responses to AZD1222 COVID-19 vaccine. The CDR3 covers 13 residues. The ends were cut back, 10 bases at V and 0 bases at J, with 12 bases in the middle. CDR1 and CDR2 from the germline V gene are ENHRY and SYGVKD. In regard to this clone: Its antigen is as yet unknown.

TCRdb's table, derived via immunoSEQ multiplex PCR, lists solely in-frame clones and lacks some. Here the sample spans more than 95,000 clones, 89% being singletons. Findings of the study overall: Among the donors, most were white British and more were female, and clonal diversity was possibly underestimated.

The rearrangement joins TRBV10-3 to TRBJ1-1, with no clear D. The TCR was taken from an adult in good health. The sequences come from peripheral blood, collected on day 0 of AZD1222 vaccination. The CDR3: CARSLEMNTEAFF. The CDR3, as DNA: TGTGCCAGGTCGTTGGAAATGAACACTGAAGCTTTCTTT.